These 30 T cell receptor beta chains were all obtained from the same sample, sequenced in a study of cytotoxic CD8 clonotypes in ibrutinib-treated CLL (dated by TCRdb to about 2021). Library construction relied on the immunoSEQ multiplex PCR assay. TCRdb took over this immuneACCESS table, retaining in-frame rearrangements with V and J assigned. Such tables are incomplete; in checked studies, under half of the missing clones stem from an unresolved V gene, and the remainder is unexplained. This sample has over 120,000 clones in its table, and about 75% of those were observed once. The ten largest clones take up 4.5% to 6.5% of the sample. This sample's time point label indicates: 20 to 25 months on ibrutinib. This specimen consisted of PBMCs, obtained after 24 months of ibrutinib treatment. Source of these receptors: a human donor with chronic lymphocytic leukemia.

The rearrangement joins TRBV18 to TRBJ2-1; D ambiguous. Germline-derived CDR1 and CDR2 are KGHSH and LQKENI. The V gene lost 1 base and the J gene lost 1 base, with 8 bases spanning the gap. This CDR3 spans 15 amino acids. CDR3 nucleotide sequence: TGTGCCAGCTCACCACGGGCGGCTTCCTACAATGAGCAGTTCTTC. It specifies CASSPRAASYNEQFF.

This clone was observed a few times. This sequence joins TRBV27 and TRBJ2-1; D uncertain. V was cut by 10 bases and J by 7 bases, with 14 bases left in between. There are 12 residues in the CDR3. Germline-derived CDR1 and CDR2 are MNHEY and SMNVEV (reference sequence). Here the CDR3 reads CAIPPRGNEQFF. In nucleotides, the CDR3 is TGTGCCATCCCCCCCCGCGGAAATGAGCAGTTCTTC.

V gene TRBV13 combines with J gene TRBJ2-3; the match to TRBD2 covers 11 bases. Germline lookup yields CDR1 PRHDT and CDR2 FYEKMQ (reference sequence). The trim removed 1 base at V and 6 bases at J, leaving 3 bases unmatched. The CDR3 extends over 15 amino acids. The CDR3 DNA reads TGTGCCAGCAGCTTAGCTTCTAGCGGGGGGGATACGCAGTATTTT. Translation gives CASSLASSGGDTQYF.

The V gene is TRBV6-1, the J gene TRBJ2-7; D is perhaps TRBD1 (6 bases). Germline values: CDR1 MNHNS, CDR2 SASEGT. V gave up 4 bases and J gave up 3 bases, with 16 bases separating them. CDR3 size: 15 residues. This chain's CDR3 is CASSAVQGWGYEQYF. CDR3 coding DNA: TGTGCCAGCAGTGCGGTCCAGGGGTGGGGCTACGAGCAGTACTTC.

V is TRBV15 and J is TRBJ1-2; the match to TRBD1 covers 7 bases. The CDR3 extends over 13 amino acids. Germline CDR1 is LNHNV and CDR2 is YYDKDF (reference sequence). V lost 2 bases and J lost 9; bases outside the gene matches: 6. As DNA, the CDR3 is TGTGCCACCAGCAGATACCGGGACAGTCGCTACACCTTC. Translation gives CATSRYRDSRYTF.

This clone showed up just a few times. CDR3 DNA: TGTGCCAGCACCCCGGCGGGCGCGGAAAAACTGTTTTTT. Translated, it gives CASTPAGAEKLFF. The chain is built from TRBV7-9 and TRBJ1-4; D is undetermined. Looked up from germline, CDR1 is SEHNR and CDR2 is FQNEAQ (reference sequence). Trimming removed 7 bases at V and 8 bases at J, with 14 bases between. The CDR3 spans 13 residues. The complete variable domain, with remaining parts taken from reference TRBV7-9 and TRBJ1-4, reads DTGVSQNPRHKITKRGQNVTFRCDPISEHNRLYWYRQTLGQGPEFLTYFQNEAQLEKSRLLSDRFSAERPKGSFSTLEIQRTEQGDSAMYLCASTPAGAEKLFFGSGTQLSVL.

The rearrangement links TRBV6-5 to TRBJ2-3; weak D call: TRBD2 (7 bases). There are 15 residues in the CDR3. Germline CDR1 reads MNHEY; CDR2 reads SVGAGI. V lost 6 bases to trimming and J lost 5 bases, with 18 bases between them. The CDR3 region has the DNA TGTGCCAGCAGGGGCTTAGGGGGGGCTGGAGATACGCAGTATTTT. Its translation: CASRGLGGAGDTQYF.

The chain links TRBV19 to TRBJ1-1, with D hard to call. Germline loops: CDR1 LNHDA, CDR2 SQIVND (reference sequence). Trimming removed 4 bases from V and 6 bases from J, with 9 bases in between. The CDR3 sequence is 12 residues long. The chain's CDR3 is CASSTARAEAFF. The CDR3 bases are TGTGCCAGTAGTACAGCGAGGGCTGAAGCTTTCTTT.

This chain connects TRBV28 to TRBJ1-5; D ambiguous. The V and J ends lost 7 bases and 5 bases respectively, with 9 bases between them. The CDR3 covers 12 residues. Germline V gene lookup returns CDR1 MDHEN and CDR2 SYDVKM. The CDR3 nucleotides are TGTGCCAGCACCCCCCCCGATCAGCCCCAGCATTTT. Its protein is CASTPPDQPQHF.

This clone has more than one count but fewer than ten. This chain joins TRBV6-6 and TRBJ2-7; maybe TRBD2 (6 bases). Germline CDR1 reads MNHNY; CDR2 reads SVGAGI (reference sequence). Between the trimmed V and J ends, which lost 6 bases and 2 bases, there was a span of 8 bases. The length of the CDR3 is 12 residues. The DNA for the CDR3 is TGTGCCAGCAGGGAGGGGCCCTACGAGCAGTACTTC. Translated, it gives CASREGPYEQYF.

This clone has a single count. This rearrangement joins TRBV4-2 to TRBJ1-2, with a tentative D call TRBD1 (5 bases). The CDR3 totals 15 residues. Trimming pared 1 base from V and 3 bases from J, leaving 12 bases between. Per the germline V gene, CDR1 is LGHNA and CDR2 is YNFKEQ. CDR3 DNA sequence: TGTGCCAGCAGCCAAGCGGGGGACGTCGACTATGGCTACACCTTC. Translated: CASSQAGDVDYGYTF.

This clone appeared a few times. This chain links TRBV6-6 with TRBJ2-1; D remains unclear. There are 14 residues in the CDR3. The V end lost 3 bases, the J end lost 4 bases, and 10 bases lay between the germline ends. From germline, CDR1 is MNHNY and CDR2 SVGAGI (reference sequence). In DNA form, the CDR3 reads TGTGCCAGCAGTTATGGTGGGCAGTACAATGAGCAGTTCTTC. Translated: CASSYGGQYNEQFF.

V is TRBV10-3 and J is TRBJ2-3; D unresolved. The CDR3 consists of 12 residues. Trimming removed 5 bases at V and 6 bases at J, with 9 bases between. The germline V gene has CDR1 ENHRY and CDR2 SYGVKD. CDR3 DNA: TGTGCCATCAGTACACCAAAGGATACGCAGTATTTT. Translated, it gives CAISTPKDTQYF.

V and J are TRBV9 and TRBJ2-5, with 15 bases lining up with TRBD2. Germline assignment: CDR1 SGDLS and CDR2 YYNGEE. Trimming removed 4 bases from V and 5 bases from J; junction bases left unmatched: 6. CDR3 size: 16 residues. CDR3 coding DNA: TGTGCCAGCAGCCTTCTAGGACTAGCGGGGGGGGAGACCCAGTACTTC. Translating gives CASSLLGLAGGETQYF. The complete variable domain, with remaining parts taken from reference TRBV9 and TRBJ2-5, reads DSGVTQTPKHLITATGQRVTLRCSPRSGDLSVYWYQQSLDQGLQFLIQYYNGEERAKGNILERFSAQQFPDLHSELNLSSLELGDSALYFCASSLLGLAGGETQYFGPGTRLLVL.

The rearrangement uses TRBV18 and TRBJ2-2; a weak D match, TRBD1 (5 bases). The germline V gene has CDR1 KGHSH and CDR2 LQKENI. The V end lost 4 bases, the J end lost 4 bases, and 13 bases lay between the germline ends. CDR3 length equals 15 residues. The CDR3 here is CASSRGPQGTGELFF. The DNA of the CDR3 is TGTGCCAGCTCACGTGGACCTCAGGGCACCGGGGAGCTGTTTTTT.

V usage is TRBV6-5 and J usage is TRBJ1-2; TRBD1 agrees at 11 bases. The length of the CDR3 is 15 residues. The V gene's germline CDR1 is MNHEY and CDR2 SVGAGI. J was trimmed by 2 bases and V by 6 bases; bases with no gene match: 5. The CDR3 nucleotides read TGTGCCAGCAGCGGGGGGGACAGGGGGAACTATGGCTACACCTTC. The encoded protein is CASSGGDRGNYGYTF.

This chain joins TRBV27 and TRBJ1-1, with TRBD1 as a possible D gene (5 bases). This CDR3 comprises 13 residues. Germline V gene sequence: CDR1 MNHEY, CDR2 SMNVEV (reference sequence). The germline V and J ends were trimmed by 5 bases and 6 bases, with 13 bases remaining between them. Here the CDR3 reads CASSRPRGAEAFF. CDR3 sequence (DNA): TGTGCCAGCAGTCGACCCCGGGGGGCTGAAGCTTTCTTT.

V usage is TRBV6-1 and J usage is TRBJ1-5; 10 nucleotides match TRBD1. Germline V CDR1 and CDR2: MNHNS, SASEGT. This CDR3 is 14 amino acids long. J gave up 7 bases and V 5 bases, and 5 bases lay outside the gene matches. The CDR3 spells CASSPGTGAQPQHF. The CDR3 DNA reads TGTGCCAGCAGTCCCGGGACAGGGGCCCAGCCCCAGCATTTT.

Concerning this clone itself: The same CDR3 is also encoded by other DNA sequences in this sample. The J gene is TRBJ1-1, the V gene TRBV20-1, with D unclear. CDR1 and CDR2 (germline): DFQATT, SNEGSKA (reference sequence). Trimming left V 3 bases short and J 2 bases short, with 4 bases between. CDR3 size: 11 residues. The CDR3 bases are TGCAGTGCTAGGGGCAACACTGAAGCTTTCTTT. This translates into CSARGNTEAFF.

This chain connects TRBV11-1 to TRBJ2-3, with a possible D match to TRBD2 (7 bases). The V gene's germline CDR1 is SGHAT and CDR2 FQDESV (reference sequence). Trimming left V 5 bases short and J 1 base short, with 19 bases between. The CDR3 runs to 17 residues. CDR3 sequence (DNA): TGTGCCAGCAGCCCAAAGAGGGGGGGGCCGGGCACAGATACGCAGTATTTT. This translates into CASSPKRGGPGTDTQYF.

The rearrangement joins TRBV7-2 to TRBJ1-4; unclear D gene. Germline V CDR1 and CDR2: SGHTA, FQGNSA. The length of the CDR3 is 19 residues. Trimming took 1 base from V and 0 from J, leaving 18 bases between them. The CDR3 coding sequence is TGTGCCAGCAGCTTAGGTTTGGGTGGCTATGGTGCAACTAATGAAAAACTGTTTTTT. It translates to CASSLGLGGYGATNEKLFF. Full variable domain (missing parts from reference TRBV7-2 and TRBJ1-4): GAGVSQSPSNKVTEKGKDVELRCDPISGHTALYWYRQSLGQGLEFLIYFQGNSAPDKSGLPSDRFSAERTGGSVSTLTIQRTQQEDSAVYLCASSLGLGGYGATNEKLFFGSGTQLSVL.

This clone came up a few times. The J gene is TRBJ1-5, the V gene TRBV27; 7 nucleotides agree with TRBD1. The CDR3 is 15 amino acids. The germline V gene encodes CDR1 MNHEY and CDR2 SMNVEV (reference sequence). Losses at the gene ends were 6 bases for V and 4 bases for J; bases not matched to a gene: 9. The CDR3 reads CASSPIDRENQPQHF. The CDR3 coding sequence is TGTGCCAGCAGCCCAATCGACAGGGAGAATCAGCCCCAGCATTTT.

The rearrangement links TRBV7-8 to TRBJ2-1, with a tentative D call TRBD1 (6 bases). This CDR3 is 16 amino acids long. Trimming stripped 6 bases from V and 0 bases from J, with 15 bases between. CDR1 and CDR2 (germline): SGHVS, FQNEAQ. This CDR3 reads CASRRWGPHSYNEQFF. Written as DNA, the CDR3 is TGTGCCAGCAGGAGGTGGGGGCCCCACTCCTACAATGAGCAGTTCTTC.

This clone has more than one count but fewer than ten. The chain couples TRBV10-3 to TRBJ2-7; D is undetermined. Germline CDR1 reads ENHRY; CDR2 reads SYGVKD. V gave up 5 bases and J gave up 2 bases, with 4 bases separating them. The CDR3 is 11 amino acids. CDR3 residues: CAISQTYEQYF. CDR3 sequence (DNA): TGTGCCATCAGTCAAACCTACGAGCAGTACTTC.

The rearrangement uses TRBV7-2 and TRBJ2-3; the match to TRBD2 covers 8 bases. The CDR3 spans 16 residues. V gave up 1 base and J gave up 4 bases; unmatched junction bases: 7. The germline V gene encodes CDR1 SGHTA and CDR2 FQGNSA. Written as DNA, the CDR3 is TGTGCCAGCAGCTTAGGACCGGGAGGGGCGGCAGATACGCAGTATTTT. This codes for CASSLGPGGAADTQYF.

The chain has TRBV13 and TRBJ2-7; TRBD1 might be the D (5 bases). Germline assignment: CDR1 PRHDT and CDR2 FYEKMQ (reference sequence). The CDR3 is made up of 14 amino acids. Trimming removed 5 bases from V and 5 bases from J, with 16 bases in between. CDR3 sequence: CASSIQDGYNEQYF. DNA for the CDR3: TGTGCCAGCAGCATACAGGATGGGTATAACGAGCAGTACTTC.

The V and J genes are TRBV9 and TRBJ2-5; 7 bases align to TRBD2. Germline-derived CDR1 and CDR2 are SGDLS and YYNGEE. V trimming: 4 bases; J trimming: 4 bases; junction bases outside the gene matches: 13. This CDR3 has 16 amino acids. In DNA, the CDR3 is TGTGCCAGCAGCCCCCGGGCCCGGGGGGAGGGAGAGACCCAGTACTTC. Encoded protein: CASSPRARGEGETQYF.

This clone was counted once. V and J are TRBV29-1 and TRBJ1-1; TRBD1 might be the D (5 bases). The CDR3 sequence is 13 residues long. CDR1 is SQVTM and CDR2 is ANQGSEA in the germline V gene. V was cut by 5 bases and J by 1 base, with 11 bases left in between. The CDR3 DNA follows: TGCAGCGTTAGGCAGGGCGAGAACACTGAAGCTTTCTTT. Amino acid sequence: CSVRQGENTEAFF.

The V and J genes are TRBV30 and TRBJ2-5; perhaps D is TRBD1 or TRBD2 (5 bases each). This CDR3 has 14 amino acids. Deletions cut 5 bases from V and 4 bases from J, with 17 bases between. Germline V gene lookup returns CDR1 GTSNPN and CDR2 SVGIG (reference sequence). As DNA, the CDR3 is TGTGCCTGGGCCGCCGTGGGGGTGGCAGAGACCCAGTACTTC. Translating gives CAWAAVGVAETQYF.

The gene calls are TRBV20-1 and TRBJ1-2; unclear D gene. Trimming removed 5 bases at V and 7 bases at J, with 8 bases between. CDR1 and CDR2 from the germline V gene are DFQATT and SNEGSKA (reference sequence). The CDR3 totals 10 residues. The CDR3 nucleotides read TGCAGTGCTGGCCGAGGTGGCTACACCTTC. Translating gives CSAGRGGYTF.